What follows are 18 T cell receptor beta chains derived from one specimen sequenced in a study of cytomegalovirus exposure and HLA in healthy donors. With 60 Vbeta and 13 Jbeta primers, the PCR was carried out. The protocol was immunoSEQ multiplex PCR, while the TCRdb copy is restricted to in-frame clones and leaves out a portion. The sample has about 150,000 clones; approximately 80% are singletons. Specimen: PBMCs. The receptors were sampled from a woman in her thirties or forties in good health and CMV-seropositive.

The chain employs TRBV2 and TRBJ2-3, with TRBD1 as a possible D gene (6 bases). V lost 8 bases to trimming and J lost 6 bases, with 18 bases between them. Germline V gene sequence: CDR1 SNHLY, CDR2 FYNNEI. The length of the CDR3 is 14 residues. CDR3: CASRRDIWADTQYF. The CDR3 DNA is TGTGCCAGCCGCAGGGACATCTGGGCTGATACGCAGTATTTT.

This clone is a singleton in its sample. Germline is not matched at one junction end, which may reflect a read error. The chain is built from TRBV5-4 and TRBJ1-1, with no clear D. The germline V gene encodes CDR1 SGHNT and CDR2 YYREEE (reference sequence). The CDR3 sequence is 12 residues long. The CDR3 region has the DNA TGTGCCAGCAGCTTGGATTACACGGAAGCTTTCTTT. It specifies CASSLDYTEAFF.

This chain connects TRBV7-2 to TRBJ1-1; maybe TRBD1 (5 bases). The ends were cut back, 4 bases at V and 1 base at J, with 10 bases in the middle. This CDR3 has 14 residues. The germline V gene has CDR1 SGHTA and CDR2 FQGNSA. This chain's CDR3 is CASSSLRENTEAFF. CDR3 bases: TGTGCCAGCAGCTCCCTCAGGGAGAACACTGAAGCTTTCTTT.

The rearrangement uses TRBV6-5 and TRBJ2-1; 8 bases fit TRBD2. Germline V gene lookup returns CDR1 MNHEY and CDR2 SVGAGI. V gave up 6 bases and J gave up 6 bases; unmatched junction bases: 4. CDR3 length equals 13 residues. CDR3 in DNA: TGTGCCAGCAGCTCTAGCGGGCCCAATGAGCAGTTCTTC. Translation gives CASSSSGPNEQFF.

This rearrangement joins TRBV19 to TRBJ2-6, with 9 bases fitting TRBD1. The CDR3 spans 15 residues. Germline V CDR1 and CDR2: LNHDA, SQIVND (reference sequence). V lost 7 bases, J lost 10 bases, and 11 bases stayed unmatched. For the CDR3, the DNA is TGTGCCAGTACTCATACAGGGACAGGGTTGAACGTCCTGACTTTC. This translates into CASTHTGTGLNVLTF.

The CDR3 region is CASRAGGVYSNQPQHF. CDR3 nucleotide sequence: TGTGCCAGCCGCGCGGGCGGGGTTTATAGCAATCAGCCCCAGCATTTT. V gene TRBV18 combines with J gene TRBJ1-5; D is unclear. Germline V gene sequence: CDR1 KGHSH, CDR2 LQKENI. This CDR3 comprises 16 residues. Trimming took off 8 bases at V and 0 bases at J, with 17 bases between the two ends.

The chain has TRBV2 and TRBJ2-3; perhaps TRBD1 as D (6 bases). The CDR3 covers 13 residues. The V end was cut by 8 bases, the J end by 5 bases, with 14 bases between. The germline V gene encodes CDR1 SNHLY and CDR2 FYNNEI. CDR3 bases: TGTGCCAGCTGGGGGCTAGTTAAAGATACGCAGTATTTT. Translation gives CASWGLVKDTQYF.

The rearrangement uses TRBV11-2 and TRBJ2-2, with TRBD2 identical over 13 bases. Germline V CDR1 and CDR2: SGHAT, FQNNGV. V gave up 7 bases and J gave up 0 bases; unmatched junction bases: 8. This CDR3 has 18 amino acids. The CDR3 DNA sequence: TGTGCCAGCAAACGACTAGCGGGGGGTGGGGCGAACACCGGGGAGCTGTTTTTT. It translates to CASKRLAGGGANTGELFF.

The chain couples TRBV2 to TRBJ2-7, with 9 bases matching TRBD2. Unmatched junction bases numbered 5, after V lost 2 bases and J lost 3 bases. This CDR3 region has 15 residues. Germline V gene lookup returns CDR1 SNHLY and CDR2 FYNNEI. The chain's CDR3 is CASSERPAGGYEQYF. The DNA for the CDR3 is TGTGCCAGCAGTGAACGGCCAGCGGGAGGCTACGAGCAGTACTTC.

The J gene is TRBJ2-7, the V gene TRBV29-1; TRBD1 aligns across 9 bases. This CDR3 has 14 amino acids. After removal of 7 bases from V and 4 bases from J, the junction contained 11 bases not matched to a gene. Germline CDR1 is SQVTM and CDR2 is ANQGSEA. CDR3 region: CSAGAGTGRYEQYF. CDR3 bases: TGCAGCGCCGGGGCTGGGACAGGGCGTTACGAGCAGTACTTC.

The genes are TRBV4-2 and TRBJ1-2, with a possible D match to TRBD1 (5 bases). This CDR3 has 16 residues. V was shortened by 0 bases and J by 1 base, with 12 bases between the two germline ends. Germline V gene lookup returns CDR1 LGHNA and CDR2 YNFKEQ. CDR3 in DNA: TGTGCCAGCAGCCAAGATGGGGCGGCTGATAACTATGGCTACACCTTC. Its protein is CASSQDGAADNYGYTF.

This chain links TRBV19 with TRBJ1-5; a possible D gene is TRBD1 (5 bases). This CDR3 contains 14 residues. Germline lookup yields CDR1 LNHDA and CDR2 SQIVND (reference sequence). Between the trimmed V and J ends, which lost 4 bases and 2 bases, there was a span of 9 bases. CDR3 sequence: CASSTGQGNQPQHF. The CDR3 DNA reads TGTGCCAGTAGTACCGGACAAGGCAATCAGCCCCAGCATTTT.

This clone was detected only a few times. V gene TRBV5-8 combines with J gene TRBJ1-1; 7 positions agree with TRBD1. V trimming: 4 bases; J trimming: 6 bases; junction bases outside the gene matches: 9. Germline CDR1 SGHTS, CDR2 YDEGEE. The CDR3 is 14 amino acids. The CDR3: CASSPDRLRAEAFF. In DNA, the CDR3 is TGTGCCAGCAGCCCGGACAGGCTGAGGGCTGAAGCTTTCTTT.

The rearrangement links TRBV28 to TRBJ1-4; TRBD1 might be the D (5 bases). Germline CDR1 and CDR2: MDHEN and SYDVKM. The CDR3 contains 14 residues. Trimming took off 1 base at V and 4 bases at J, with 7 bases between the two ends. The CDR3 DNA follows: TGTGCCAGCAGTTTATCAGGGAATAATGAAAAACTGTTTTTT. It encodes CASSLSGNNEKLFF.

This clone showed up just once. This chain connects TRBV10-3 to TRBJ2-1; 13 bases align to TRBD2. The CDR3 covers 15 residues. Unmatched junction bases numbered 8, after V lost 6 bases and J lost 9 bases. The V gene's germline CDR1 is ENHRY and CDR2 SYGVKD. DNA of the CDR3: TGTGCCATCAGGGAGGGACTAGCGGGAATGGGTGAGCAGTTCTTC. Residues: CAIREGLAGMGEQFF.

The CDR3 DNA sequence: TGCGCCAGCAGCTTGGATTACAGCAAAATCAACACTGAAGCTTTCTTT. Translating it yields CASSLDYSKINTEAFF. The gene calls are TRBV5-1 and TRBJ1-1; D is uncertain. Trimming took off 0 bases at V and 2 bases at J, with 14 bases between the two ends. The CDR3 contains 16 residues. In germline, CDR1 is SGHRS, CDR2 YFSETQ.

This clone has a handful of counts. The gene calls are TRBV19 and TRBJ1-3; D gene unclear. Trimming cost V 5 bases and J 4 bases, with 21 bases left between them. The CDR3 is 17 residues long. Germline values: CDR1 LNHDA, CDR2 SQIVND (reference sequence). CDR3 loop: CASSPGVLVRFGNTIYF. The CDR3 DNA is TGTGCCAGTAGTCCCGGGGTTTTGGTTCGATTCGGAAACACCATATATTTT. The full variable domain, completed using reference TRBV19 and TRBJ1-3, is DGGITQSPKYLFRKEGQNVTLSCEQNLNHDAMYWYRQDPGQGLRLIYYSQIVNDFQKGDIAEGYSVSREKKESFPLTVTSAQKNPTAFYLCASSPGVLVRFGNTIYFGEGSWLTVV.

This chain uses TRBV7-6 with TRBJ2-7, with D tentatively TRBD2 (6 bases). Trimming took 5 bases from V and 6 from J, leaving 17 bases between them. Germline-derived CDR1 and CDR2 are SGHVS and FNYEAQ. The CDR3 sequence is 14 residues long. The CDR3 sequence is CASSAVEGKAEQYF. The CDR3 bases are TGTGCCAGCAGCGCAGTGGAGGGGAAGGCCGAGCAGTACTTC.